Reported below is one T cell receptor (beta chain). The sample originates from a study of blood T cell repertoires in COVID-19. Study-level information: Italy, Spain and the United States were the sources of the convalescent and acute COVID-19 samples. Nucleic acid was either cDNA or gDNA, and it came from T cells, B-cell-depleted T cells, or PBMCs.

How the authors handled the data: Estimates of nucleated cell counts were drawn from the amplification of reference gene primers. Using immunoSEQ multiplex PCR, the repertoire was profiled, and TCRdb retains in-frame clones only, with some absent. V and J calls and clone size follow that table, whereas D and trimming were derived from the DNA. The data show over 60,000 clones, 85% to 90% seen once. Sequencing was carried out using peripheral blood. The source of this sequence is a man between 65 and 79 years old with active or convalescent COVID-19.

The CDR3 nucleotides read TGTGCCAGCAGCTTGGAAACGGATGGCTACACCTTC. It encodes CASSLETDGYTF. The chain links TRBV5-4 to TRBJ1-2; D is unresolved. The CDR3 length is 12 residues. Germline V gene lookup returns CDR1 SGHNT and CDR2 YYREEE (reference sequence). Trimming took 0 bases from V and 6 from J, leaving 6 bases between them.